This T cell receptor (beta chain) was identified during a study of T cell responses to AZD1222 COVID-19 vaccine. General observations from the study: Clonal diversity may have been underestimated, and the donors were mostly white British, with more females than males. Of the AZD1222 recipients, only six were seropositive at baseline.

On this clone: The antigen is undetermined.

The repertoire was sequenced with immunoSEQ multiplex PCR; TCRdb's copy has only in-frame clones and lacks some. The sample yields under 80,000 clones, roughly 84% seen once. The origin of this receptor is an adult in good health. The sample here was peripheral blood, taken on day 0 of AZD1222 vaccination.

The CDR3 sequence: CASSYSNSYNEQFF. As DNA, the CDR3 is TGTGCCAGCAGTTACTCAAACTCCTACAATGAGCAGTTCTTC. The chain couples TRBV6-5 to TRBJ2-1; D gene ambiguous. The V gene lost 0 bases and the J gene lost 0 bases, with 3 bases spanning the gap. In germline, CDR1 is MNHEY, CDR2 SVGAGI. This CDR3 spans 14 amino acids.